The 28 T cell receptor beta chains in this list originate from one sample, sequenced in a study of T cell responses to AZD1222 COVID-19 vaccine. Only in-frame clones appear in the TCRdb table, and some are missing; sequencing was by immunoSEQ multiplex PCR. The repertoire holds about 180,000 clones, with 70% to 90% as singletons. The sample in question was peripheral blood, obtained on day 0 of AZD1222 vaccination. The receptors come from an adult in good health.

This chain links TRBV10-1 with TRBJ2-3, with D perhaps matching TRBD1 (5 bases). The length of the CDR3 is 18 residues. V was shortened by 0 bases and J by 2 bases, with 18 bases between the two germline ends. Per the germline V gene, CDR1 is WNHNN and CDR2 is SYGVQD (reference sequence). The CDR3 here is CASSESIVGAGNTDTQYF. The CDR3 nucleotides are TGCGCCAGCAGTGAGTCTATCGTTGGGGCTGGGAACACAGATACGCAGTATTTT.

The rearrangement links TRBV6-5 to TRBJ2-1; D ambiguous. Germline CDR1 and CDR2: MNHEY and SVGAGI. Between the trimmed V and J ends, which lost 6 bases and 0 bases, there was a span of 12 bases. This CDR3 has 15 amino acids. CDR3: CASRLVPSSYNEQFF. The CDR3, as DNA: TGTGCCAGCAGGTTAGTTCCGAGCTCCTACAATGAGCAGTTCTTC.

The rearrangement links TRBV28 to TRBJ2-5; D may be TRBD1 or TRBD2 (5 bases each). V lost 7 bases to trimming and J lost 4 bases, with 25 bases between them. The CDR3 sequence is 17 residues long. The V gene's germline CDR1 is MDHEN and CDR2 SYDVKM. The CDR3 sequence: CASKTDFGAFAGETQYF. In DNA, the CDR3 is TGTGCCAGCAAGACCGATTTCGGGGCGTTCGCTGGAGAGACCCAGTACTTC.

The chain couples TRBV6-5 to TRBJ1-2; 7 nucleotides agree with TRBD1. Germline V gives CDR1 MNHEY, CDR2 SVGAGI. Trimming took 2 bases from V and 8 from J; bases not matched to a gene: 11. The CDR3 contains 15 residues. CDR3 region: CASSYQGVGLGGYTF. CDR3 sequence (DNA): TGTGCCAGCAGTTACCAGGGGGTGGGCCTAGGCGGCTACACCTTC.

The chain recombines TRBV4-2 with TRBJ1-1, with D maybe TRBD1 (5 bases). V gave up 0 bases and J gave up 4 bases, with 12 bases separating them. Germline CDR1 and CDR2: LGHNA and YNFKEQ. The CDR3 consists of 15 residues. Here the CDR3 DNA reads TGTGCCAGCAGCCAAGAGCAGGGTGGGGGCACTGAAGCTTTCTTT. Its translation: CASSQEQGGGTEAFF.

This chain joins TRBV7-2 and TRBJ2-3, with 11 bases fitting TRBD2. The CDR3 runs to 15 residues. Germline CDR1 SGHTA, CDR2 FQGNSA. With 3 bases clipped from V and 5 bases from J, the junction kept 4 bases outside the gene matches. The CDR3 region is CASSFSGRAVDTQYF. CDR3 sequence (DNA): TGTGCCAGCAGCTTTAGCGGGAGGGCCGTAGATACGCAGTATTTT.

The chain uses TRBV10-1 and TRBJ1-1, with TRBD1 as a possible D gene (5 bases). The CDR3 is 18 residues long. V dropped 2 bases and J dropped 1 base, with 20 bases sitting between them. Germline CDR1 and CDR2: WNHNN and SYGVQD (reference sequence). CDR3 in DNA: TGCGCCAGCAGTGAGGGAATTTCAGCGGGGGGTAAGAACACTGAAGCTTTCTTT. As protein: CASSEGISAGGKNTEAFF.

The chain couples TRBV30 to TRBJ1-6, with D unclear. The V end lost 0 bases, the J end lost 3 bases, and 6 bases lay between the germline ends. The V gene's germline CDR1 is GTSNPN and CDR2 SVGIG (reference sequence). The CDR3 has 14 amino acids. The CDR3 DNA reads TGTGCCTGGAGTGTATCCGGCTATAATTCACCCCTCCACTTT. Amino acid sequence: CAWSVSGYNSPLHF. Full variable domain (rest looked up from reference TRBV30 and TRBJ1-6): SQTIHQWPATLVQPVGSPLSLECTVEGTSNPNLYWYRQAAGRGLQLLFYSVGIGQISSEVPQNLSASRPQDRQFILSSKKLLLSDSGFYLCAWSVSGYNSPLHFGNGTRLTVT.

This rearrangement joins TRBV7-3 to TRBJ1-1; no reliable D call. V lost 3 bases, J lost 1 base, and 12 bases lay in between. CDR3 length: 15 residues. The germline CDR1 and CDR2 sequences are SGHTA and FQGTGA. The CDR3 region is CASSFSPAGNTEAFF. The CDR3 DNA follows: TGTGCCAGCAGCTTTAGCCCAGCAGGGAACACTGAAGCTTTCTTT.

The V and J genes are TRBV19 and TRBJ1-5; no firm D call. Trimming took off 6 bases at V and 3 bases at J, with 6 bases between the two ends. Germline V lookup: CDR1 LNHDA, CDR2 SQIVND (reference sequence). The CDR3 has 12 amino acids. In DNA form, the CDR3 reads TGTGCCAGTAGACGGATCAATCAGCCCCAGCATTTT. Its protein product is CASRRINQPQHF.

The chain has TRBV6-6 and TRBJ1-6; D call uncertain. The CDR3 covers 15 residues. Germline V gene sequence: CDR1 MNHNY, CDR2 SVGAGI (reference sequence). V shed 0 bases and J shed 4 bases, with 7 bases lying between them. The CDR3, as DNA: TGTGCCAGCAGTTACTCCGGCGGATATAATTCACCCCTCCACTTT. Its protein is CASSYSGGYNSPLHF.

CDR3 nucleotide sequence: TGCGCCAGCAGCTTGTCGGGACAGATGAACACTGAAGCTTTCTTT. It yields the protein CASSLSGQMNTEAFF. The chain carries TRBV5-1 and TRBJ1-1; 7 nucleotides match TRBD1. With 1 base clipped from V and 0 bases from J, the junction kept 3 bases outside the gene matches. This CDR3 contains 15 residues. CDR1 SGHRS and CDR2 YFSETQ come from the germline V gene.

The rearrangement links TRBV3-1 (or the pseudogene TRBV3-2) to TRBJ2-1, with 9 bases lining up with TRBD2. Trimming at V came to 1 base and at J to 0 bases, leaving 10 bases not matched to a gene. This CDR3 region has 19 residues. Germline loops: CDR1 LGHDT, CDR2 YNNKEL (reference sequence). This chain's CDR3 is CASSQVSLAGRSSYNEQFF. The CDR3 DNA follows: TGTGCCAGCAGCCAAGTATCGCTAGCGGGACGGAGCTCCTACAATGAGCAGTTCTTC.

The chain carries TRBV11-3 and TRBJ1-5, with D possibly TRBD1 on 5 matching bases. The germline V and J ends were trimmed by 4 bases and 7 bases, with 11 bases remaining between them. CDR1 and CDR2 (germline): SGHNT, YENEEA. There are 13 residues in the CDR3. The CDR3 DNA is TGTGCCAGCAGCTACGTCCCAGGGCAGCCCCAGCATTTT. Translating it yields CASSYVPGQPQHF. The complete variable domain, with remaining parts taken from reference TRBV11-3 and TRBJ1-5, reads EAGVVQSPRYKIIEKKQPVAFWCNPISGHNTLYWYLQNLGQGPELLIRYENEEAVDDSQLPKDRFSAERLKGVDSTLKIQPAELGDSAVYLCASSYVPGQPQHFGDGTRLSIL.

In this sample, this clone turned up once. J is TRBJ2-7 and V is TRBV3-1 (or the pseudogene TRBV3-2); tentatively, D is TRBD2 (5 bases). The CDR3 runs to 14 residues. Trimming shortened V by 1 base and J by 3 bases, and 10 bases separated the two germline ends. Germline assignment: CDR1 LGHDT and CDR2 YNNKEL (reference sequence). DNA of the CDR3: TGTGCCAGCAGCCAAGGTGGACTGAGCTACGAGCAGTACTTC. Its protein product is CASSQGGLSYEQYF.

The V call is TRBV14, the J call TRBJ1-6; the D is unclear. The CDR3 contains 11 residues. The germline CDR1 and CDR2 sequences are SGHDN and FVKESK. Trimming took 6 bases from V and 14 from J, leaving 11 bases between them. The CDR3 protein is CASRQLGALHF. In DNA form, the CDR3 reads TGTGCCAGCAGGCAACTTGGAGCCCTCCACTTT.

The rearrangement links TRBV5-1 to TRBJ2-2, with 8 bases lining up with TRBD1. This CDR3 has 14 amino acids. V gave up 3 bases and J gave up 4 bases; unmatched junction bases: 2. From germline, CDR1 is SGHRS and CDR2 YFSETQ. This chain's CDR3 is CASSSDRGTGELFF. CDR3 nucleotide sequence: TGCGCCAGCAGCTCCGACAGGGGCACCGGGGAGCTGTTTTTT.

The chain carries TRBV10-3 and TRBJ1-2, with a tentative D call TRBD1 (5 bases). Deletions cut 4 bases from V and 0 bases from J, with 21 bases between. The length of the CDR3 is 18 residues. The germline gives CDR1 ENHRY, CDR2 SYGVKD. CDR3 in DNA: TGTGCCATCAGTGCGGGTATGTCAGGGCCGCCTTCTAACTATGGCTACACCTTC. This encodes CAISAGMSGPPSNYGYTF.

The chain recombines TRBV18 with TRBJ1-1; 9 bases map to TRBD1. This CDR3 spans 14 amino acids. The V segment lost 5 bases and the J segment 2 bases; nucleotides outside the gene matches: 3. Germline loops: CDR1 KGHSH, CDR2 LQKENI. In DNA form, the CDR3 reads TGTGCCAGCTCAAGTACAGGGGGCAACACTGAAGCTTTCTTT. Translation: CASSSTGGNTEAFF.

The table lists this clone with a few counts. Here the CDR3 reads CATKKSFSGANVLTF. Written as DNA, the CDR3 is TGTGCCACCAAGAAAAGCTTTTCTGGGGCCAACGTCCTGACTTTC. The chain couples TRBV28 to TRBJ2-6, with D unclear. The germline CDR1 and CDR2 sequences are MDHEN and SYDVKM. The length of the CDR3 is 15 residues. V lost 10 bases to trimming and J lost 1 base, with 14 bases between them.

The rearrangement uses TRBV9 and TRBJ2-3; TRBD2 might be the D (6 bases). Looked up from germline, CDR1 is SGDLS and CDR2 is YYNGEE. Between the trimmed V and J ends, which lost 3 bases and 1 base, there was a span of 18 bases. This CDR3 region has 17 residues. CDR3 bases: TGTGCCAGCAGCGATGGACTCGGGACTCCTGGCACAGATACGCAGTATTTT. Amino acid sequence: CASSDGLGTPGTDTQYF.

The chain has TRBV7-8 and TRBJ1-2; D is undetermined. The CDR3 has 11 residues. Trimming removed 0 bases at V and 8 bases at J, with 4 bases between. Germline CDR1 is SGHVS and CDR2 is FQNEAQ. The CDR3 DNA is TGTGCCAGCAGCTTAGCGGAGGGCTACACCTTC. This encodes CASSLAEGYTF.

The chain couples TRBV15 to TRBJ1-3; D remains unclear. This CDR3 has 12 amino acids. Germline CDR1 and CDR2: LNHNV and YYDKDF (reference sequence). Trimming removed 0 bases from V and 4 bases from J, with 1 base in between. The CDR3 loop is CATSRDGNTIYF. The CDR3 DNA is TGTGCCACCAGCAGAGACGGAAACACCATATATTTT.

The rearrangement joins TRBV6-5 to TRBJ1-5; possible D gene TRBD1, 6 bases. The CDR3 totals 14 residues. V was shortened by 11 bases and J by 0 bases, with 14 bases between the two germline ends. CDR1 is MNHEY, CDR2 SVGAGI, per germline. This CDR3 is CACDRTNSNQPQHF. Written as DNA, the CDR3 is TGTGCCTGTGACAGGACGAATAGCAATCAGCCCCAGCATTTT.

The J gene is TRBJ2-6, the V gene TRBV19; 12 bases align to TRBD1. Germline loops: CDR1 LNHDA, CDR2 SQIVND (reference sequence). Unmatched junction bases numbered 4, after V lost 7 bases and J lost 0 bases. This CDR3 spans 17 amino acids. The CDR3 sequence: CASIGTGGSSGANVLTF. CDR3 coding DNA: TGTGCCAGTATTGGGACAGGGGGCTCCTCTGGGGCCAACGTCCTGACTTTC.

The chain combines TRBV5-1 with TRBJ2-3; D may be TRBD1 (5 bases). The CDR3 contains 15 residues. The V end was cut by 1 base, the J end by 4 bases, with 13 bases between. Germline lookup yields CDR1 SGHRS and CDR2 YFSETQ. The CDR3 loop is CASSLSAGSADTQYF. The CDR3 bases are TGCGCCAGCAGCTTGTCCGCAGGGTCCGCAGATACGCAGTATTTT. The full variable domain, rest sourced from reference TRBV5-1 and TRBJ2-3, is KAGVTQTPRYLIKTRGQQVTLSCSPISGHRSVSWYQQTPGQGLQFLFEYFSETQRNKGNFPGRFSGRQFSNSRSEMNVSTLELGDSALYLCASSLSAGSADTQYFGPGTRLTVL.

The chain joins TRBV28 to TRBJ1-6; D unclear. Deletions cut 8 bases from V and 10 bases from J, with 12 bases between. CDR3 length: 12 residues. CDR1 is MDHEN and CDR2 is SYDVKM in the germline V gene. The CDR3 here is CASHHSGSPLHF. DNA for the CDR3: TGTGCCAGCCACCATTCGGGCTCACCCCTCCACTTT. Drawing the rest from reference TRBV28 and TRBJ1-6, the complete variable domain is DVKVTQSSRYLVKRTGEKVFLECVQDMDHENMFWYRQDPGLGLRLIYFSYDVKMKEKGDIPEGYSVSREKKERFSLILESASTNQTSMYLCASHHSGSPLHFGNGTRLTVT.

The V and J genes are TRBV5-1 and TRBJ1-2; D unclear. Trimming removed 4 bases from V and 4 bases from J, with 17 bases in between. CDR3 length: 15 residues. Germline loops: CDR1 SGHRS, CDR2 YFSETQ. The CDR3 region is CASSPDSARSYGYTF. CDR3 sequence (DNA): TGCGCCAGCAGCCCGGATTCCGCGCGCAGCTATGGCTACACCTTC.